The 4 T cell receptor beta chains reported below all come from one sample, sequenced in a study of blood T cell repertoires in COVID-19. Using immunoSEQ multiplex PCR, the repertoire was profiled, and TCRdb retains in-frame clones only, with some absent. The repertoire has approximately 180,000 clones, approximately 85% of them found once; the top ten carry more than 2.5%. Sequenced sample: peripheral blood. All receptors come from a man in his 60s with acute or convalescent COVID-19.

CDR3 in amino acids: CASSLSGLARQFF. CDR3 DNA sequence: TGTGCCAGCAGTTTATCGGGACTAGCAAGGCAGTTCTTC. The chain carries TRBV27 and TRBJ2-1, with TRBD2 matching over 9 bases. The CDR3 loop spans 13 amino acids. Germline V gene data show CDR1 as MNHEY and CDR2 as SMNVEV (reference sequence). V was clipped by 0 bases and J by 12 bases; unmatched bases: 3.

The J gene is TRBJ2-1, the V gene TRBV29-1, with unresolved D. The CDR3 contains 13 residues. Germline loops: CDR1 SQVTM, CDR2 ANQGSEA. V was trimmed by 6 bases and J by 6 bases, leaving 15 bases between them. The CDR3 spells CSVSSPNTNEQFF. CDR3 sequence (DNA): TGCAGCGTAAGCTCCCCAAATACCAATGAGCAGTTCTTC.

J is TRBJ1-5 and V is TRBV6-2 or TRBV6-3, with TRBD1 matching over 8 bases. Germline values: CDR1 MNHEY, CDR2 SVGEGT. V was pared by 5 bases and J by 2 bases, with 8 bases of the junction left unmatched. This CDR3 has 16 amino acids. For the CDR3, the DNA is TGTGCCAGCAGTCGGATACAGGGGGACGGCAATCAGCCCCAGCATTTT. Translating gives CASSRIQGDGNQPQHF.

The rearrangement joins TRBV9 to TRBJ2-1; 12 positions agree with TRBD2. Germline CDR1 is SGDLS and CDR2 is YYNGEE. CDR3 length: 17 amino acids. After removal of 4 bases from V and 8 bases from J, the junction contained 13 bases not matched to a gene. The CDR3 reads CASSSRTSGTPGDEQFF. CDR3 bases: TGTGCCAGCAGCTCGCGGACTAGCGGGACTCCGGGGGATGAGCAGTTCTTC.